These T cell receptor beta chains were read from a single sample in a study of CD8+ T cells in alopecia areata. TCRdb's copy holds only in-frame clones and misses some; the assay was immunoSEQ multiplex PCR. The sample holds 170,000 or so clones; roughly 64% are singletons and the top ten take roughly 13%. This specimen consisted of CD8+ T cells sorted from blood, obtained at week 24, from a patient treated with tofacitinib. These receptor sequences come from a human donor with alopecia areata. The CDR3 runs from the conserved cysteine through the conserved F or W. Fields, in order: clone size, J gene, V gene, D gene, CDR3 protein, CDR3 DNA. D genes are given only for firm matches. Clone sizes are given selectively: once, few, many, or a class where the clone is expanded.

clone size: .; J gene: TRBJ2-5; V gene: TRBV5-1; D gene: .; CDR3 protein: CASSLATGKETQYF; CDR3 DNA: TGCGCCAGCAGCTTGGCGACCGGGAAAGAGACCCAGTACTTC
clone size: few; J gene: TRBJ2-2; V gene: TRBV7-3; D gene: .; CDR3 protein: CASSNSRVPGELFF; CDR3 DNA: TGTGCCAGCAGCAATTCCAGGGTACCCGGGGAGCTGTTTTTT
clone size: .; J gene: TRBJ2-1; V gene: TRBV7-8; D gene: .; CDR3 protein: CASSSPGEQFF; CDR3 DNA: TGTGCCAGCAGCTCACCTGGTGAGCAGTTCTTC
clone size: .; J gene: TRBJ2-3; V gene: TRBV7-9; D gene: .; CDR3 protein: CASSPLGRTGTDTQYF; CDR3 DNA: TGTGCCAGCAGCCCCTTAGGCCGGACTGGCACAGATACGCAGTATTTT
clone size: .; J gene: TRBJ2-5; V gene: TRBV6-5; D gene: .; CDR3 protein: CASWDDRIETQYF; CDR3 DNA: TGTGCCAGCTGGGACGACAGGATAGAGACCCAGTACTTC
clone size: .; J gene: TRBJ1-6; V gene: TRBV7-9; D gene: TRBD1; CDR3 protein: CASSGTGSASRNSPLHF; CDR3 DNA: TGTGCCAGCAGCGGGACAGGGTCAGCTTCGAGGAATTCACCCCTCCACTTT
clone size: .; J gene: TRBJ1-5; V gene: TRBV5-6; D gene: .; CDR3 protein: CASSARRVWGQPQHF; CDR3 DNA: TGTGCCAGCAGCGCCCGAAGGGTCTGGGGCCAGCCCCAGCATTTT
clone size: .; J gene: TRBJ2-3; V gene: TRBV13; D gene: .; CDR3 protein: CASRSLLRDTQYF; CDR3 DNA: TGTGCCAGCCGGAGTCTTCTTCGGGATACGCAGTATTTT
clone size: .; J gene: TRBJ1-2; V gene: TRBV5-6; D gene: TRBD1; CDR3 protein: CASSLGQGLNYGYTF; CDR3 DNA: TGTGCCAGCAGCTTGGGACAGGGGCTCAACTATGGCTACACCTTC
clone size: .; J gene: TRBJ2-2; V gene: TRBV5-1; D gene: TRBD2; CDR3 protein: CASSWAGGLAVSGELFF; CDR3 DNA: TGCGCCAGCAGCTGGGCCGGGGGACTAGCTGTATCGGGGGAGCTGTTTTTT
clone size: .; J gene: TRBJ1-3; V gene: TRBV19; D gene: .; CDR3 protein: CASSQGTFSGNTIYF; CDR3 DNA: TGTGCCAGTAGCCAGGGAACCTTCTCTGGAAACACCATATATTTT
clone size: few; J gene: TRBJ2-7; V gene: TRBV13; D gene: TRBD1; CDR3 protein: CASSPPVGTVYEQYF; CDR3 DNA: TGTGCCAGCAGCCCCCCAGTGGGGACAGTTTACGAGCAGTACTTC
clone size: .; J gene: TRBJ2-7; V gene: TRBV13; D gene: .; CDR3 protein: CASSPTSKEQYF; CDR3 DNA: TGTGCCAGCAGCCCTACAAGCAAGGAGCAGTACTTC
clone size: few; J gene: TRBJ2-1; V gene: TRBV2; D gene: TRBD2; CDR3 protein: CASPGTSGGPNEQFF; CDR3 DNA: TGTGCCAGCCCCGGGACTAGCGGGGGGCCCAATGAGCAGTTCTTC
clone size: .; J gene: TRBJ2-5; V gene: TRBV6-5; D gene: .; CDR3 protein: CASGGETQYF; CDR3 DNA: TGTGCCAGCGGGGGAGAGACCCAGTACTTC
clone size: few; J gene: TRBJ2-5; V gene: TRBV5-1; D gene: .; CDR3 protein: CASSLLFEETQYF; CDR3 DNA: TGCGCCAGCAGCTTGCTGTTTGAAGAGACCCAGTACTTC
clone size: once; J gene: TRBJ2-3; V gene: TRBV4-1; D gene: TRBD2; CDR3 protein: CASSQDRWRGVTDTQYF; CDR3 DNA: TGCGCCAGCAGCCAAGATAGGTGGCGGGGGGTCACAGATACGCAGTATTTT
clone size: .; J gene: TRBJ2-1; V gene: TRBV30; D gene: .; CDR3 protein: CAWAPGGELQFF; CDR3 DNA: TGTGCCTGGGCCCCAGGTGGGGAGCTGCAGTTCTTC
clone size: .; J gene: TRBJ1-2; V gene: TRBV13; D gene: .; CDR3 protein: CASSLGGTGPGYTF; CDR3 DNA: TGTGCCAGCAGCTTAGGCGGGACCGGGCCTGGGTACACCTTC
clone size: few; J gene: TRBJ2-3; V gene: TRBV12-5; D gene: .; CDR3 protein: CASGLGLTGFGDTQYF; CDR3 DNA: TGTGCTAGTGGTTTAGGATTGACCGGATTTGGAGATACGCAGTATTTT
clone size: .; J gene: TRBJ2-7; V gene: TRBV7-9; D gene: TRBD2; CDR3 protein: CASSLHERDYEQYF; CDR3 DNA: TGTGCCAGCAGCTTACACGAGCGGGACTACGAGCAGTACTTC
clone size: .; J gene: TRBJ2-2; V gene: TRBV7-9; D gene: .; CDR3 protein: CASSLGADTGELFF; CDR3 DNA: TGTGCCAGCAGCTTAGGGGCGGACACCGGGGAGCTGTTTTTT
clone size: .; J gene: TRBJ2-2; V gene: TRBV29-1; D gene: TRBD2; CDR3 protein: CSGTTTSGRNTGELFF; CDR3 DNA: TGCAGCGGCACAACGACTAGCGGACGTAACACCGGGGAGCTGTTTTTT
clone size: .; J gene: TRBJ1-2; V gene: TRBV29-1; D gene: .; CDR3 protein: CSVEDRGAGYTF; CDR3 DNA: TGCAGCGTTGAAGATCGGGGGGCTGGCTACACCTTC
clone size: once; J gene: TRBJ1-6; V gene: TRBV6-5; D gene: .; CDR3 protein: CASCGLGVSPLHF; CDR3 DNA: TGTGCCAGCTGTGGGCTGGGGGTTTCACCCCTCCACTTT
clone size: few; J gene: TRBJ1-6; V gene: TRBV4-1; D gene: .; CDR3 protein: CASSQQAQAASPLHF; CDR3 DNA: TGCGCCAGCAGCCAACAAGCGCAGGCAGCTTCACCCCTCCACTTT
clone size: few; J gene: TRBJ2-6; V gene: TRBV27; D gene: .; CDR3 protein: CASSLLGSSGANVLTF; CDR3 DNA: TGTGCCAGCAGTTTATTGGGGAGCTCTGGGGCCAACGTCCTGACTTTC
clone size: .; J gene: TRBJ2-7; V gene: TRBV29-1; D gene: .; CDR3 protein: CSVVVAGGGNYEQYF; CDR3 DNA: TGCAGCGTTGTTGTGGCCGGAGGGGGCAACTACGAGCAGTACTTC
clone size: .; J gene: TRBJ2-5; V gene: TRBV30; D gene: TRBD2; CDR3 protein: CACHPGTSRKETQYF; CDR3 DNA: TGTGCCTGTCACCCCGGGACTAGCCGTAAAGAGACCCAGTACTTC
clone size: few; J gene: TRBJ2-4; V gene: TRBV29-1; D gene: .; CDR3 protein: CSVRSQTEASIKNIQYF; CDR3 DNA: TGCAGCGTACGATCCCAGACAGAAGCCTCTATCAAAAACATTCAGTACTTC
clone size: .; J gene: TRBJ2-4; V gene: TRBV4-1; D gene: TRBD1; CDR3 protein: CASSQGQGKNIQYF; CDR3 DNA: TGCGCCAGCAGCCAAGGACAGGGGAAAAACATTCAGTACTTC